This entry describes one T cell receptor (beta chain). What it binds is unknown. The CDR3 length is 15 residues. V was clipped by 4 bases and J by 3 bases; unmatched bases: 9. The germline V gene encodes CDR1 MDHEN and CDR2 SYDVKM. The data were obtained in a study of T-cell memory formation after mild COVID-19. TCRdb itself ran the 5' RACE reads through MiXCR, one entry per CDR3 protein. The sample consists of roughly 110,000 distinct CDR3 sequences, 13% to 15% of them appearing once. Findings and caveats of the study: Contracting clones localized mainly to CM and EM when CD4+ and mainly to EMRA when CD8+. Clones contracting day 15 to 85 were balanced CD4/CD8; later expanders leaned CD4+.

The sequenced sample consisted of PBMCs or a T cell subset sorted from them (not recorded which). The sequence derives from a man younger than 30 who had mild COVID-19 (a few samples of this study predate the infection). Cell type and time point are not known. The chain uses TRBV28 and TRBJ2-7; 7 bases line up with TRBD2. The CDR3 reads CASSSSKRGDYEQYV. The CDR3, as DNA: TGTGCCAGCAGTTCAAGTAAGCGGGGAGACTACGAGCAGTACGTC.